The 5 T cell receptor beta chains below come from one sample, sequenced in a study of regulatory T cells in long-lasting Graves disease. The time point here: persistent/refractory GD, antithyroid drugs over 5 years with positive TRAb. Extracted PBMC RNA gave rise to the TCR library. With iRepertoire HTBI primers and Arm-PCR of CDR3 regions, TCR beta libraries were built. TCRdb re-called the multiplex PCR reads with MiXCR, one entry per CDR3 protein. The table lists a few hundred thousand distinct CDR3 sequences, around 20% of them singletons. Source: peripheral blood mononuclear cells (PBMCs), taken when the disease was refractory, from a patient treated with antithyroid drugs. The receptors originated from a female donor with Graves disease.

The rearrangement uses TRBV29-1 and TRBJ2-5; 11 bases align to TRBD1. This CDR3 region has 13 residues. Germline V gene data show CDR1 as SQVTM and CDR2 as ANQGSEA. The junction had 4 bases not matched to a gene; V was cut back by 3 bases and J by 7 bases. CDR3 residues: CSVEDRGRVTQYF. DNA of the CDR3: TGCAGCGTTGAGGACAGGGGGCGGGTGACCCAGTACTTC.

This chain connects TRBV7-9 to TRBJ2-2, with D tentatively TRBD2 (5 bases). Trimming shortened V by 8 bases and J by 5 bases, and 15 bases separated the two germline ends. Germline CDR1 reads SEHNR; CDR2 reads FQNEAQ (reference sequence). This CDR3 has 14 amino acids. The CDR3 protein is CASYRLRGTGELFF. CDR3 DNA: TGTGCCAGCTACCGACTACGGGGAACCGGGGAGCTGTTTTTT. Full variable domain (outside the CDR3, taken from reference TRBV7-9 and TRBJ2-2): DTGVSQNPRHKITKRGQNVTFRCDPISEHNRLYWYRQTLGQGPEFLTYFQNEAQLEKSRLLSDRFSAERPKGSFSTLEIQRTEQGDSAMYLCASYRLRGTGELFFGEGSRLTVL.

This clonotype was seen ten or more times. The chain employs TRBV28 and TRBJ2-7; TRBD1 matches at 7 bases. Germline V gene lookup returns CDR1 MDHEN and CDR2 SYDVKM. V lost 5 bases, J lost 0 bases, and 19 bases stayed unmatched. The CDR3 has 19 residues. The CDR3 reads CASSPPPLEQGPLSYEQYF. The DNA for the CDR3 is TGTGCCAGCAGTCCCCCTCCACTTGAACAGGGGCCTCTCTCCTACGAGCAGTACTTC.

This clonotype was seen ten or more times. The chain joins TRBV11-1 to TRBJ1-6; D not resolved. The CDR3 loop spans 14 amino acids. V shed 2 bases and J shed 7 bases, with 9 bases lying between them. Germline values: CDR1 SGHAT, CDR2 FQDESV (reference sequence). CDR3 region: CASSLLGGNSPLHF. CDR3 DNA: TGTGCCAGCAGCTTACTTGGCGGAAATTCACCCCTCCACTTT.

The chain is built from TRBV20-1 and TRBJ1-1; D remains ambiguous. CDR1 is DFQATT, CDR2 SNEGSKA, per germline (reference sequence). V lost 2 bases to trimming and J lost 2 bases, with 18 bases between them. The CDR3 runs 16 residues. The CDR3 DNA is TGCAGTGCTAGACATCGTTTGGGTCCCAACAACACTGAAGCTTTCTTT. It yields the protein CSARHRLGPNNTEAFF.